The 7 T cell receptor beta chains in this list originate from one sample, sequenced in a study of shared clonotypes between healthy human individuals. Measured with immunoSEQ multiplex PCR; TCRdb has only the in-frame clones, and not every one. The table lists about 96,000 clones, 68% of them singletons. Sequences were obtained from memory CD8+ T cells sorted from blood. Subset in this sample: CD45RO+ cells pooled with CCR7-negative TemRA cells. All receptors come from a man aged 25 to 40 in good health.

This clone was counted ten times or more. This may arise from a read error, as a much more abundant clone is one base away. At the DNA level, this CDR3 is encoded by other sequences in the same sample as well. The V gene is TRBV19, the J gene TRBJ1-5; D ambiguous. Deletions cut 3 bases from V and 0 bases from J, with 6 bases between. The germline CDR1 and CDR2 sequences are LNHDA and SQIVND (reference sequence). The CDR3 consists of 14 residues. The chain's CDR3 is CASSIGHSNQPQHF. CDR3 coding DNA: TGTGCCAGTAGTATTGGCCATAGCAATCAGCCCCAGCATTTT.

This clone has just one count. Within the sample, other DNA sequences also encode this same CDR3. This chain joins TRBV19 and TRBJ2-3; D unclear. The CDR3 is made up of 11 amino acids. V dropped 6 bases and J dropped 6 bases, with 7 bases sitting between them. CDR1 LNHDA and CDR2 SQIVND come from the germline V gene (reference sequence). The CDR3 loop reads CASSRWDTQYF. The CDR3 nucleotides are TGTGCCAGTAGCAGGTGGGATACGCAGTATTTT.

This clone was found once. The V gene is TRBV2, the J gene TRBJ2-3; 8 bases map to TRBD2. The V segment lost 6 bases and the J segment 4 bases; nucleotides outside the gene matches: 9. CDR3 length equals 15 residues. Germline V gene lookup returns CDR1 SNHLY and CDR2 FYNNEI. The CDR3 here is CASRPRGLAADTQYF. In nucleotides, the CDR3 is TGTGCCAGCAGACCCCGAGGACTAGCTGCAGATACGCAGTATTTT.

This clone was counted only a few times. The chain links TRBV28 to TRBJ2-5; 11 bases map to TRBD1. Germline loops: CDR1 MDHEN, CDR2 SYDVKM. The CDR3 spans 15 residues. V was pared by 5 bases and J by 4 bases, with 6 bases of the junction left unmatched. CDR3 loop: CASSQWDRGAETQYF. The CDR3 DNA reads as TGTGCCAGCAGTCAATGGGACAGGGGGGCAGAGACCCAGTACTTC.

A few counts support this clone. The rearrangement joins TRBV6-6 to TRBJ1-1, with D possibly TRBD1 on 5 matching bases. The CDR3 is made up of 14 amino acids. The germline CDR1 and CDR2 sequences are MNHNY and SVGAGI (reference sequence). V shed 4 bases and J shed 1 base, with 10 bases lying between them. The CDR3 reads CASSSIRENTEAFF. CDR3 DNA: TGTGCCAGCAGTTCTATCAGGGAGAACACTGAAGCTTTCTTT.

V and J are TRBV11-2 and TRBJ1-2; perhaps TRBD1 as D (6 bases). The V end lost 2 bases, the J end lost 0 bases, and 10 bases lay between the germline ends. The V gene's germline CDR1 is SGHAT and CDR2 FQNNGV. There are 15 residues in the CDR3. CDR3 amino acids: CASSLLTGPNYGYTF. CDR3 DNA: TGTGCCAGCAGCTTACTAACAGGGCCTAACTATGGCTACACCTTC.

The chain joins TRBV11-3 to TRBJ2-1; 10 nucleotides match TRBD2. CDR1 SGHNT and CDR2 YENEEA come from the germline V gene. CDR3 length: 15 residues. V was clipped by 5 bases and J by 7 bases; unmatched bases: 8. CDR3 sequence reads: CASSPRLAGRNEQFF. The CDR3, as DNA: TGTGCCAGCAGCCCTCGACTAGCGGGTAGAAATGAGCAGTTCTTC. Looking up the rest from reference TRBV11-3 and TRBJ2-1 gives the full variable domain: EAGVVQSPRYKIIEKKQPVAFWCNPISGHNTLYWYLQNLGQGPELLIRYENEEAVDDSQLPKDRFSAERLKGVDSTLKIQPAELGDSAVYLCASSPRLAGRNEQFFGPGTRLTVL.